One T cell receptor beta chain is described in this entry. This record comes from a study of blood T cell repertoires in COVID-19. Study context: The United States, Italy and Spain supplied acute and convalescent COVID-19 samples. T cells, B-cell-depleted T cells, or PBMCs provided the cDNA or gDNA that served as material.

In the authors' methods: Amplification of reference gene primers was used by the study to estimate nucleated cell counts. Generated by immunoSEQ multiplex PCR, the TCRdb table keeps only in-frame clones and is missing some. V, J and clone size are taken as reported in that table, and D and trimming were inferred from the DNA itself. The sample comprises some 100,000 clones, 70% to 85% of which are singletons, and 7.9% rests with the top ten. The TCR originated in a woman aged 80 or over with active or convalescent COVID-19. Sequenced: peripheral blood.

This chain's CDR3 is CASSQPKREGWETQYF. CDR3 nucleotide sequence: TGTGCCAGCAGCCAACCCAAGCGGGAGGGTTGGGAGACCCAGTACTTC. V usage is TRBV3-1 (or the pseudogene TRBV3-2) and J usage is TRBJ2-5, with 10 bases lining up with TRBD2. Germline V gene lookup returns CDR1 LGHDT and CDR2 YNNKEL (reference sequence). The CDR3 spans 16 residues. V lost 2 bases, J lost 5 bases, and 8 bases stayed unmatched.